Below, one TCR beta chain is given with its context. The data are from a study of T cell clonotyping in hematopoietic cell transplantation. Time point here: recipient sample about 28 days before transplant, after cytoreduction. Recipient blood drawn about 28 days pretransplant and days 30, 100, 180 after. Assay used: immunoSEQ multiplex PCR; TCRdb lists only in-frame clones, some missing. The sample shows about 69,000 clones, 95% to 97% of them seen only once. This CDR3 comprises 15 residues. Trimming took 4 bases from V and 2 from J, leaving 15 bases between them. The germline V gene has CDR1 SGHVS and CDR2 FQNEAQ.

The sequence was obtained from a woman aged 45-59 years with acute myeloid leukemia. Some clones in this sample may be carry-over from other donors' samples. The V and J genes are TRBV7-8 and TRBJ2-7; D may correspond to TRBD1 or TRBD2 (5 bases each). Sequencing used peripheral blood mononuclear cells, obtained before stem cell transplant. CDR3 sequence (DNA): TGTGCCAGCAGCTCACCACAGGACTCGACCTACGAGCAGTACTTC. It yields the protein CASSSPQDSTYEQYF.